One and the same sample provided the 2 T cell receptor beta chains below, sequenced in a study of blood T cells in healthy people across ages. Through a sample-barcoded 5' primer and a J-beta primer mix, a second PCR was run for about 7 to 12 cycles. TCRdb fed the 5' RACE reads into MiXCR, producing one record per CDR3 protein. Altogether roughly 720,000 distinct CDR3 sequences are present, about 53% being singletons, with the ten largest covering roughly two fifths. The specimen was blood. These receptors came from a man older than 75 in good health.

The V gene is TRBV7-3, the J gene TRBJ2-2; D gene uncertain. The CDR3 spans 12 residues. Germline V gene lookup returns CDR1 SGHTA and CDR2 FQGTGA. V was clipped by 3 bases and J by 6 bases, with 5 bases between them. The CDR3 DNA is TGTGCCAGCAGCTTCTGGGCCGGGGAGCTGTTTTTT. Its translation is CASSFWAGELFF.

The chain has TRBV3-1 and TRBJ2-4; D is unresolved. The DNA end lines up better with TRBJ2-5; the J call may be wrong. CDR3 length: 12 residues. Germline V CDR1 and CDR2: LGHDT, YNNKEL (reference sequence). As DNA, the CDR3 is TGTGCCAGCAGCTTAAAAAGAATGACCCAGTACTTC. It encodes CASSLKRMTQYF.